This section outlines one T cell receptor (beta chain) sequence together with its context. The sample belongs to a study of blood T cell repertoires in COVID-19. Study-wide context: Acute and convalescent COVID-19 specimens originated in the United States, Italy and Spain. In each case, the material was cDNA or gDNA derived from T cells, B-cell-depleted T cells, or PBMCs.

Germline lookup yields CDR1 LGHNA and CDR2 YNFKEQ. The CDR3 contains 17 residues. V gave up 1 base and J gave up 10 bases, with 20 bases separating them. In the study's own analysis: Reference gene primer amplification in the assay estimated nucleated cell counts. The assay was immunoSEQ multiplex PCR, and TCRdb's table has in-frame clones only and misses some. Clonal size and the V and J genes are those of that table, whereas D and trimming came from the DNA. The table shows some 69,000 clones, with roughly nine tenths occurring only once. The sample consisted of peripheral blood. This chain uses TRBV4-2 with TRBJ1-6, with no clear D. This TCR was recovered from a man in his sixties with acute or convalescent COVID-19. The CDR3 reads CASSQVSTGRTRSPLHF. The CDR3 DNA reads as TGTGCCAGCAGCCAAGTCTCCACGGGGAGGACTCGGTCACCCCTCCACTTT.